This T cell receptor (beta chain) is from a study of radiation and T cells in renal cell carcinoma (dated by TCRdb to 2018 to 2020). About the study as a whole: In total, some 50 samples underwent TCR beta sequencing: 25 or so tumors plus 27 peripheral blood samples. Across all 53 samples, several million unique CDR3 nucleotide sequences, encoding approximately 2.5 million unique CDR3 amino acid sequences, were identified. The last blood draw occurred 4 weeks after radiation, at the same time as nephrectomy.

Results the study describes overall, beyond this receptor: Because no pretreatment tumor biopsies were available, whether clonotypes were present in the tumor at baseline could not be determined. With a single-armed trial design, the study had no way to address how radiation dose or scheduling affects the TCR repertoire. In blood, the top tumor clonotypes increased between baseline and 2 weeks post-radiation and then shrank by 4 weeks, which suggests that tumor-resident clones expanded only transiently. Changes in the blood repertoire were not tracked past 4 weeks after treatment.

With respect to this clone: The clone's antigen remains unknown. Nothing much larger sits one base from this clone, and base qualities are not available.

Sample time point, as interpreted from the label and publication: blood 4 weeks post-SBRT, at nephrectomy. Per the publication, the treatment or condition label means: 15 Gy SBRT to primary tumor, nephrectomy 4 weeks later. The samples were obtained from a clinical trial, where primary renal cell carcinomas were treated with 15 Gy stereotactic body radiation therapy and then removed by nephrectomy 4 weeks afterward. Serial peripheral blood from radiation-treated patients was sampled at baseline, 2 weeks and 4 weeks after SBRT to track tumor-enriched clonotypes. Renal cell carcinoma with clear cell pathology was present in all patients. Genomic DNA for TCR sequencing was prepared using the QIAamp DNA Blood Mini Kit (Qiagen). Only samples passing all quality control checks were included in the analyses. The CDR3 runs 10 amino acids, cysteine and phenylalanine included. Only the CDR3 DNA stays, 30 bases, in frame from base 1. Trimming takes 4 bases from V and 5 bases from J, and the germline ends sit 4 bases apart. CDR1 and CDR2 are read off the germline V gene (reference sequence) as DFQATT and SNEGSKA.

Following the manufacturer's recommendations, the immunoSEQ kit was used to generate TCR beta libraries from genomic DNA. To prepare the libraries, a first multiplex PCR with proprietary primers was run, followed by a second PCR that added unique barcodes, and a bead cleanup was done after each round. Each sample batch included a kit-provided positive control reaction and a negative control reaction. The final libraries were assessed on an Agilent 4200 TapeStation D1000 ScreenTape, pooled by volume, and quantified by qPCR. An Illumina NextSeq500 fitted with a MidOutput 150-cycle cartridge performed the sequencing, running 156 Read1 cycles and 15 Index1 cycles with the kit's custom primers. The pooled library was loaded at 1.0 pM with roughly 19% PhiX control spiked in. In the paper's pipeline: The vendor-processed data were analyzed in R, and a clonotype was defined as all T cells that share the same CDR3 nucleotide sequence. For clone abundance analyses, frequencies were normalized to the 10,000 most abundant clones in each sample. Before analysis, public T cell clones were removed, and these numbered fewer than five per sample on average. A difference in abundance of at least 32-fold between compartments was used to define tumor-enriched and baseline blood-enriched clonotypes. Clonotypes expanded or contracted between blood time points were identified with a beta-binomial differential abundance model. Tumor-blood repertoire similarity was measured with the Baroni-Urbani and Buser coefficient, and group comparisons used two-tailed Wilcoxon tests in R. TCRdb retrieved this table from immuneACCESS and kept in-frame rearrangements only. Not all clones are present; in checked studies, unresolved V genes account for under half, and no reason is known for the remainder. V and J calls and clone size are copied from that table; D and trimming were computed from the DNA. The sample table contains about 77,000 clones; only one count was recorded for approximately 82% of them. 2% to 3% of the sample belongs to the ten largest clones.

The sequencing here drew on blood, taken from a patient whose treatment included radiotherapy and nephrectomy. In this chain, TRBV20-1 is recombined with TRBJ2-3; no D gene is confidently identified. This receptor was taken from a woman aged 55-70 years with renal cell carcinoma. Here the CDR3 is given as CSATLDTQYF. The sequence in DNA is TGCAGTGCTACCCTAGATACGCAGTATTTT.